This passage covers 4 T cell receptor beta chains from one sample sequenced in a study of PD-L1 blockade in urothelial cancer. Specified time point: pretreatment peripheral blood. Only in-frame clones appear in the TCRdb table, and some are missing; sequencing was by immunoSEQ multiplex PCR. This repertoire shows approximately 50,000 clones, about 80% found once; its top ten account for 3.2%. Sequenced here: PBMCs, sampled around atezolizumab (anti-PD-L1) treatment. These receptors all come from a man aged 70-80 years with urothelial cancer.

This clone appeared a few times. The V gene is TRBV4-3, the J gene TRBJ2-3, with 7 bases lining up with TRBD1. The germline CDR1 and CDR2 sequences are LGHNA and YSLEER. This CDR3 comprises 17 residues. Trimming removed 2 bases from V and 2 bases from J; junction bases left unmatched: 10. The CDR3 protein is CASSQHPSGQITDTQYF. CDR3 sequence (DNA): TGCGCCAGCAGCCAACATCCCTCGGGACAGATCACAGATACGCAGTATTTT.

The chain has TRBV5-5 and TRBJ1-4, with D perhaps matching TRBD1 (5 bases). Germline V CDR1 and CDR2: SGHKS, YYEKEE (reference sequence). V was trimmed by 2 bases and J by 2 bases, leaving 10 bases between them. The CDR3 has 15 amino acids. The CDR3 DNA reads TGTGCCAGCAGCTTTAAAGGGGCGACTAATGAAAAACTGTTTTTT. Translation gives CASSFKGATNEKLFF.

The CDR3 loop is CASSHQASGQGSDTQYF. CDR3 in DNA: TGTGCCAGCAGCCACCAAGCCTCGGGACAGGGGTCAGATACGCAGTATTTT. V is TRBV4-2 and J is TRBJ2-3; 10 positions match TRBD1. The germline V gene encodes CDR1 LGHNA and CDR2 YNFKEQ. The CDR3 is 17 amino acids. The V and J ends lost 3 bases and 4 bases, in that order; junction bases with no gene match: 10.

The DNA for the CDR3 is TGTGCCAGCAGTGTGGAGTTTTGGGCAGGGGCTCGGAACACTGAAGCTTTCTTT. Encoded protein: CASSVEFWAGARNTEAFF. The genes are TRBV6-1 and TRBJ1-1; the D gene is possibly TRBD1 (6 bases). Per the germline V gene, CDR1 is MNHNS and CDR2 is SASEGT. The CDR3 has 18 residues. With 4 bases removed from V and 1 base from J, the gap between germline ends came to 22 bases.